These T cell receptor beta chains were read from a single sample in a study of neoadjuvant anti-PD-1 for oral cavity cancer. The assay was immunoSEQ multiplex PCR, and TCRdb's table has in-frame clones only and misses some. The sample consists of about 72,000 clones, about 88% of them appearing once. The sequencing used PBMCs, collected after nivolumab (anti-PD-1) treatment. The source is a person aged 35-80 years with oral cavity squamous cell carcinoma. CDR3s include the opening cysteine and the closing phenylalanine or tryptophan. Fields, in order: clone size, D gene, V gene, J gene, CDR3 DNA, CDR3 protein. The D gene is left open where the match is weak. Some rows have no size entry. The others give once, few or many, or a class for an expanded clone.

abundance: .; d_gene: .; v_gene: TRBV30; j_gene: TRBJ1-2; CDR3nt: TGTGCCTGGAGTGTACTTGAGGGAAAAGGCTACACCTTC; CDR3aa: CAWSVLEGKGYTF
abundance: .; d_gene: .; v_gene: TRBV7-9; j_gene: TRBJ2-1; CDR3nt: TGTGCCAGCAGCGTCGAGTACAATGAGCAGTTCTTC; CDR3aa: CASSVEYNEQFF
abundance: .; d_gene: TRBD1; v_gene: TRBV6-1; j_gene: TRBJ2-1; CDR3nt: TGTGCCAGCAGTCCGGGACAGGGGTGGAATGAGCAGTTCTTC; CDR3aa: CASSPGQGWNEQFF
abundance: .; d_gene: .; v_gene: TRBV30; j_gene: TRBJ2-1; CDR3nt: TGTGCCTGGAGCACGGGAGCCAGGAGTGAGCAGTTCTTC; CDR3aa: CAWSTGARSEQFF
abundance: .; d_gene: TRBD2; v_gene: TRBV6-4; j_gene: TRBJ2-5; CDR3nt: TGTGCCAACCGGGACAAAGCGGGAGGAGGGCAAGAGACCCAGTACTTC; CDR3aa: CANRDKAGGGQETQYF
abundance: .; d_gene: .; v_gene: TRBV11-1; j_gene: TRBJ2-7; CDR3nt: TGTGCCAGCAGCTTAATAGTCGGGCCCTACGAGCAGTACTTC; CDR3aa: CASSLIVGPYEQYF
abundance: few; d_gene: TRBD2; v_gene: TRBV6-1; j_gene: TRBJ2-2; CDR3nt: TGTGCCAGCAGACTCTCGGGAGGGGTAACCGGGGAGCTGTTTTTT; CDR3aa: CASRLSGGVTGELFF
abundance: few; d_gene: .; v_gene: TRBV9; j_gene: TRBJ1-4; CDR3nt: TGTGCCAGCAGCCCCCGGGGCCTTAATGAAAAACTGTTTTTT; CDR3aa: CASSPRGLNEKLFF
abundance: .; d_gene: .; v_gene: TRBV29-1; j_gene: TRBJ2-3; CDR3nt: TGCAGCGTTGGGACCAGCCCCCTTTTTTCTAGCACAGATACGCAGTATTTT; CDR3aa: CSVGTSPLFSSTDTQYF
abundance: .; d_gene: .; v_gene: TRBV7-2; j_gene: TRBJ2-6; CDR3nt: TGTGCCAGCAGCTTAAGCTCCGGGGCCAACGTCCTGACTTTC; CDR3aa: CASSLSSGANVLTF
abundance: once; d_gene: .; v_gene: TRBV7-2; j_gene: TRBJ1-2; CDR3nt: TGTGCCAGCAGCTTAGCGCCCCCAGGGGCCTATGGCTACACCTTC; CDR3aa: CASSLAPPGAYGYTF
abundance: .; d_gene: TRBD2; v_gene: TRBV28; j_gene: TRBJ2-3; CDR3nt: TGTGCCAGCAGCACTACTTATAGCGGGAGAAGCACAGATACGCAGTATTTT; CDR3aa: CASSTTYSGRSTDTQYF
abundance: .; d_gene: .; v_gene: TRBV27; j_gene: TRBJ1-1; CDR3nt: TGTGCCAGCAGGGACTCGGGCCCCCGGGCGACTTTCTTT; CDR3aa: CASRDSGPRATFF
abundance: .; d_gene: .; v_gene: TRBV5-6; j_gene: TRBJ1-2; CDR3nt: TGTGCCAGCAGCTTGGACCCTAATCTTGCGTTATATGGCTACACCTTC; CDR3aa: CASSLDPNLALYGYTF
abundance: few; d_gene: .; v_gene: TRBV18; j_gene: TRBJ1-2; CDR3nt: TGTGCCAGCTCACCAGTTGAAAGGCAGGTTGCTAACTATGGCTACACCTTC; CDR3aa: CASSPVERQVANYGYTF
abundance: .; d_gene: TRBD2; v_gene: TRBV10-1; j_gene: TRBJ2-7; CDR3nt: TGCGCCAGCAGTGAGAGGACTAGCGGGAGATTCAACGAGCAGTACTTC; CDR3aa: CASSERTSGRFNEQYF
abundance: .; d_gene: .; v_gene: TRBV19; j_gene: TRBJ1-1; CDR3nt: TGTGCCAGTAGTCACAGGGCAGGTGAAGCTTTCTTT; CDR3aa: CASSHRAGEAFF
abundance: once; d_gene: .; v_gene: TRBV7-9; j_gene: TRBJ2-7; CDR3nt: TGTGCCAGCAGCGTCGACTACTACGAGCAGTACTTC; CDR3aa: CASSVDYYEQYF
abundance: .; d_gene: .; v_gene: TRBV5-6; j_gene: TRBJ2-3; CDR3nt: TGTGCCAGCAGCCTCCTGAGCGTGCCTACGCAGTATTTT; CDR3aa: CASSLLSVPTQYF
abundance: .; d_gene: .; v_gene: TRBV7-6; j_gene: TRBJ2-1; CDR3nt: TGTGCCAGCAGCTTGGGGGCGACAGCCTACAATGAGCAGTTCTTC; CDR3aa: CASSLGATAYNEQFF
abundance: .; d_gene: TRBD1; v_gene: TRBV4-1; j_gene: TRBJ1-5; CDR3nt: TGCGCCAGCAGCCTCGGGGGACAGGCCTCCGGACAGCCCCAGCATTTT; CDR3aa: CASSLGGQASGQPQHF
abundance: .; d_gene: TRBD2; v_gene: TRBV27; j_gene: TRBJ2-1; CDR3nt: TGTGCCAGCGGGAAGCTAGCGGGAGTTTACAATGAGCAGTTCTTC; CDR3aa: CASGKLAGVYNEQFF
abundance: .; d_gene: .; v_gene: TRBV6-1; j_gene: TRBJ1-3; CDR3nt: TGTGCCAGCAGTTCGACAAGGGCGGGAAACACCATATATTTT; CDR3aa: CASSSTRAGNTIYF
abundance: .; d_gene: .; v_gene: TRBV5-5; j_gene: TRBJ1-1; CDR3nt: TGTGCCAGCAGCTTGGCCAGGCACACTGAAGCTTTCTTT; CDR3aa: CASSLARHTEAFF
abundance: .; d_gene: .; v_gene: TRBV27; j_gene: TRBJ2-7; CDR3nt: TGTGCCAGCAGGATACAGGGGGGGTACGAGCAGTACTTC; CDR3aa: CASRIQGGYEQYF